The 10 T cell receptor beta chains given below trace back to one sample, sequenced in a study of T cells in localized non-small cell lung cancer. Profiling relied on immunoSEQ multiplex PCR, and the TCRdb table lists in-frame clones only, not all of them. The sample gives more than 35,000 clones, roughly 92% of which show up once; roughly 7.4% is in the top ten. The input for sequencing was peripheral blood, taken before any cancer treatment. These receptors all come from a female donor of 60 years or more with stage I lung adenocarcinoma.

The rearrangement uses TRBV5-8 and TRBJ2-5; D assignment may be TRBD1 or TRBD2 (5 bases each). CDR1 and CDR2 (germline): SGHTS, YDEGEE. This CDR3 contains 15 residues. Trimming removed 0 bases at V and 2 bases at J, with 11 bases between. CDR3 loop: CASSLVRGPQETQYF. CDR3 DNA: TGTGCCAGCAGCTTGGTCCGGGGACCTCAAGAGACCCAGTACTTC. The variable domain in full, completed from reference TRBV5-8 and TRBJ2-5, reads EAGVTQSPTHLIKTRGQQATLRCSPISGHTSVYWYQQALGLGLQFLLWYDEGEERNRGNFPPRFSGRQFPNYSSELNVNALELEDSALYLCASSLVRGPQETQYFGPGTRLLVL.

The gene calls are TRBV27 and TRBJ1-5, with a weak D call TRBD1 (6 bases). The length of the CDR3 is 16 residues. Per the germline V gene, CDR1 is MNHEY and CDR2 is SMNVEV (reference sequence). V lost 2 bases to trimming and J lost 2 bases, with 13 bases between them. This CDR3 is CASSLRGVQGNQPQHF. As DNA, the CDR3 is TGTGCCAGCAGTTTAAGGGGGGTACAGGGCAATCAGCCCCAGCATTTT.

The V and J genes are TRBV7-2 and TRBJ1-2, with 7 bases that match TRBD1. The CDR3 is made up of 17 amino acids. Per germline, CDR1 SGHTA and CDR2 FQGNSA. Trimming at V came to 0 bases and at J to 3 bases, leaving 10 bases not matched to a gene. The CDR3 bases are TGTGCCAGCAGCTTAGCCATACAGGGGACTAACCACTATGGCTACACCTTC. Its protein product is CASSLAIQGTNHYGYTF.

CDR3 amino acids: CAISDWTRETQYF. The CDR3 DNA reads TGTGCCATCAGTGACTGGACACGAGAGACCCAGTACTTC. The gene calls are TRBV10-3 and TRBJ2-5, with D perhaps TRBD1 (5 bases). The CDR3 sequence is 13 residues long. Between the trimmed V and J ends, which lost 3 bases and 4 bases, there was a span of 9 bases. Germline values: CDR1 ENHRY, CDR2 SYGVKD.

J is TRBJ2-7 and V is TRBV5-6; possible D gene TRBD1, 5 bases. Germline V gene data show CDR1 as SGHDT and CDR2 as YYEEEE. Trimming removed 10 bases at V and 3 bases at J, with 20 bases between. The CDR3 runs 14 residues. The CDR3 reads CAGSEAGQLYEQYV. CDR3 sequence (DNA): TGTGCCGGATCCGAGGCAGGGCAGCTCTACGAGCAGTACGTC.

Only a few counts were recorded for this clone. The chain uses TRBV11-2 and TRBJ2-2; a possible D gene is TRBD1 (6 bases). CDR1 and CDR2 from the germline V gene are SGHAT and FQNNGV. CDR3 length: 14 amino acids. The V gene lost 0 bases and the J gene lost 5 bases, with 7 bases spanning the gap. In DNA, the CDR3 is TGTGCCAGCAGCTTAGACAGGGGAACCGGGGAGCTGTTTTTT. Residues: CASSLDRGTGELFF.

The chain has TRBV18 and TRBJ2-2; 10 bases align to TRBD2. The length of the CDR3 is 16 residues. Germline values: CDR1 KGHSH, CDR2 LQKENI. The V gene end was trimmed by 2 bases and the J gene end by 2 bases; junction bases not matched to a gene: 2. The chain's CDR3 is CASSPGLADNTGELFF. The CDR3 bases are TGTGCCAGCTCACCAGGACTAGCGGATAACACCGGGGAGCTGTTTTTT.

The CDR3 sequence is CASSLREKLFF. The CDR3 nucleotides are TGTGCCAGCAGCTTACGAGAAAAACTGTTTTTT. The chain employs TRBV11-2 and TRBJ1-4; D is unresolved. The germline V gene has CDR1 SGHAT and CDR2 FQNNGV. V was pared by 2 bases and J by 8 bases, with 3 bases between. The CDR3 totals 11 residues.

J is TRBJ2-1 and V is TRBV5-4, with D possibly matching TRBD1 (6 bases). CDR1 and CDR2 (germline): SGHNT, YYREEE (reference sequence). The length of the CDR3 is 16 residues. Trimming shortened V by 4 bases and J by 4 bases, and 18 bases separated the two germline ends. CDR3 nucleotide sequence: TGTGCCAGCAGCCCCCCCGGGACACTCCATTACAATGAGCAGTTCTTC. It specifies CASSPPGTLHYNEQFF.

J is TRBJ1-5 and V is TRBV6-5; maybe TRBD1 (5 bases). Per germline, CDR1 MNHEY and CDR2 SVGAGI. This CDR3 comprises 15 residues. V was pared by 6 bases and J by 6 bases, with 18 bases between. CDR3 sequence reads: CASRPLSGGVQPQHF. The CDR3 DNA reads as TGTGCCAGCAGGCCACTATCCGGGGGGGTTCAGCCCCAGCATTTT.